This TCR beta chain was recorded in a study of Ad26.COV2.S vaccination and SARS-CoV-2 variants. The CDR3 runs 15 residues. Germline-derived CDR1 and CDR2 are SGHTA and FQGNSA. V shed 1 base and J shed 2 bases, with 10 bases lying between them. The treatment here: 19 received Ad26.COV2.S at low or high dose, single or two shots; about 5 received placebo; per-sample allocation not given. All samples were drawn on day 63, counting from the first vaccine or placebo injection. Generated by immunoSEQ multiplex PCR, the TCRdb table keeps only in-frame clones and is missing some. The repertoire has about 400,000 clones, approximately 83% of them found once; the top ten carry 7.4%.

Sample: peripheral blood, taken in a trial of Ad26.COV2.S vaccine versus placebo. The rearrangement joins TRBV7-2 to TRBJ2-3, with a weak D call TRBD2 (6 bases). The sequence came from a person between 18 and 59 years old who received the Ad26.COV2.S COVID-19 vaccine or a placebo. The CDR3 sequence: CASSLGSGLTDTQYF. DNA for the CDR3: TGTGCCAGCAGCTTAGGTAGCGGTCTCACAGATACGCAGTATTTT.